This is a list of T cell receptor beta chains from one sample in a study of T cells after yellow fever vaccination. TCRdb itself ran the 5' RACE reads through MiXCR, one entry per CDR3 protein. The sample lists 200,000 to 300,000 distinct CDR3 sequences, roughly 13% seen once, with roughly 0.5% in the top ten. Sequencing used CD4+ T cells sorted from PBMCs, obtained 45 days after the yellow fever booster vaccination. Source of these receptors: a man aged 30 to 45 who received the YFV17D yellow fever vaccine. Each CDR3 is given with its conserved first and last residue. D genes are given only for firm matches. Where a row states a size, it is once, few, many or the class of an expanded clone; other rows omit it.

TRBJ2-1	.	.	TRBV10-3	CAISERGADPSEQFF	TGTGCCATCAGTGAGCGTGGGGCTGACCCGTCCGAGCAGTTCTTC
TRBJ2-2	.	.	TRBV20-1	CSAISRATGELFF	TGCAGTGCTATTTCCAGGGCCACCGGGGAGCTGTTTTTT
TRBJ2-7	.	.	TRBV20-1	CSATTPPQGEQYF	TGCAGTGCAACGACTCCACCTCAGGGCGAGCAGTACTTC
TRBJ2-1	few	.	TRBV6-5	CASSYSRAEGDEQFF	TGTGCCAGCAGTTACTCTCGTGCGGAGGGGGATGAGCAGTTCTTC
TRBJ2-1	few	TRBD2	TRBV20-1	CSAGLAGGSNEQFF	TGCAGTGCCGGACTAGCGGGAGGGTCAAATGAGCAGTTCTTC
TRBJ1-6	.	.	TRBV11-2	CASAKQGASPLHF	TGTGCCAGCGCTAAACAAGGGGCATCACCCCTCCACTTT
TRBJ1-1	.	.	TRBV5-1	CASSLRQQNTEAFF	TGCGCCAGCAGCTTGCGGCAACAGAACACTGAAGCTTTCTTT
TRBJ2-5	.	TRBD2	TRBV20-1	CSARGSGGQETQYF	TGCAGTGCTAGGGGTAGCGGGGGACAAGAGACCCAGTACTTC
TRBJ2-1	.	.	TRBV5-1	CASSPQDGTYNEQFF	TGCGCCAGCAGCCCCCAGGACGGTACCTACAATGAGCAGTTCTTC
TRBJ2-1	.	.	TRBV6-2/TRBV6-3	CASRPEGLGEQFF	TGTGCCAGCAGGCCTGAGGGGTTGGGGGAGCAGTTCTTC
TRBJ2-3	few	.	TRBV24-1	CATREGITQYF	TGTGCCACCAGGGAGGGGATTACGCAGTATTTT
TRBJ1-2	.	.	TRBV7-3	CASSFLCCSDTF	TGTGCCAGCAGCTTCCTCTGTTGTTCGGACACCTTC
TRBJ1-1	.	.	TRBV3-1	CASSQVWNTEAFF	TGTGCCAGCAGCCAGGTTTGGAACACTGAAGCTTTCTTT
TRBJ2-5	.	.	TRBV7-9	CASSPGALEYF	TGTGCCAGCAGCCCCGGGGCGCTCGAGTACTTC
TRBJ2-7	few	TRBD1	TRBV7-9	CASSLGDRDSYEQYF	TGTGCCAGCAGCTTAGGGGACAGGGACTCCTACGAGCAGTACTTC
TRBJ2-1	.	.	TRBV24-1	CATSDLSIEQFF	TGTGCCACCAGTGATTTGTCCATAGAGCAGTTCTTC
TRBJ2-2	.	.	TRBV24-1	CATSDPTPGRILNTGELFF	TGTGCCACCAGTGATCCCACACCCGGACGGATCCTGAACACCGGGGAGCTGTTTTTT
TRBJ2-3	.	.	TRBV29-1	CSVELGSTDTQYF	TGCAGCGTTGAATTGGGGAGCACAGATACGCAGTATTTT
TRBJ2-7	.	.	TRBV11-2	CASSTPLPVLIVSYEQYF	TGTGCCAGCAGCACCCCCCTCCCGGTGCTGATCGTATCCTACGAGCAGTACTTC
TRBJ2-7	few	.	TRBV2	CASSNDPRGEQYF	TGTGCCAGCAGCAACGACCCACGAGGGGAGCAGTACTTC
TRBJ1-3	few	.	TRBV7-6	CASSPGRTSGNTIYF	TGTGCCAGCAGCCCAGGGCGGACTTCTGGAAACACCATATATTTT
TRBJ2-7	.	TRBD2	TRBV20-1	CSAKVRGSFYEQYF	TGCAGTGCTAAGGTCCGCGGGAGCTTCTACGAGCAGTACTTC
TRBJ2-7	.	.	TRBV10-2	CASSESGGLATYEQYF	TGCGCCAGCAGTGAGTCGGGTGGGCTAGCGACCTACGAGCAGTACTTC
TRBJ2-5	once	TRBD1	TRBV29-1	CSSDRVEETQYF	TGCAGCTCCGACAGGGTGGAAGAGACCCAGTACTTC
TRBJ2-3	.	.	TRBV7-2	CASSWSGDTQYF	TGTGCCAGCAGCTGGTCGGGAGATACGCAGTATTTT
TRBJ1-4	.	TRBD1	TRBV30	CAWKKQGVDEKLFF	TGTGCCTGGAAAAAACAGGGGGTGGATGAAAAACTGTTTTTT
TRBJ2-7	.	.	TRBV7-2	CASSLERLAFGEQYF	TGTGCCAGCAGCTTAGAGCGTCTAGCTTTCGGCGAGCAGTACTTC
TRBJ2-5	.	TRBD1	TRBV14	CASSQDTGVGGETQYF	TGTGCCAGCAGCCAAGATACTGGGGTAGGGGGCGAGACCCAGTACTTC
TRBJ2-7	few	.	TRBV7-2	CASSPQGGDRLEYF	TGTGCCAGCAGCCCCCAAGGGGGGGATAGGTTGGAGTACTTC
TRBJ2-7	.	TRBD1	TRBV5-1	CASSFQGAESYEQYF	TGCGCCAGCAGCTTTCAGGGGGCCGAATCCTACGAGCAGTACTTC
TRBJ2-5	.	TRBD2	TRBV20-1	CSASPLAGIETQYF	TGCAGTGCTAGTCCCTTAGCGGGAATTGAGACCCAGTACTTC
TRBJ2-7	few	.	TRBV10-2	CATQMSSYEQYF	TGCGCCACCCAGATGAGTTCCTACGAGCAGTACTTC
TRBJ2-7	few	.	TRBV5-6	CASSLSSVRSYEQYF	TGTGCCAGCAGCTTATCTAGCGTCCGATCCTACGAGCAGTACTTC
TRBJ2-2	few	.	TRBV12-3/TRBV12-4	CASSRDQNTGELFF	TGTGCCAGCAGTCGGGACCAAAACACCGGGGAGCTGTTTTTT
TRBJ2-7	.	.	TRBV2	CASIGSGGVYEQYF	TGTGCCAGCATCGGCTCAGGGGGGGTATACGAGCAGTACTTC
TRBJ2-3	.	.	TRBV29-1	CSLRGSTDTQYF	TGCAGCCTGAGGGGGAGCACAGATACGCAGTATTTT
TRBJ2-3	.	TRBD1	TRBV15	CATSRIFGQVPDTQYF	TGTGCCACCAGCAGAATATTTGGACAGGTTCCAGATACGCAGTATTTT
TRBJ2-3	few	TRBD2	TRBV5-1	CASKQRVAGADTQYF	TGCGCCAGCAAACAAAGGGTGGCGGGAGCAGATACGCAGTATTTT
TRBJ2-1	.	.	TRBV28	CASGPRRGRYEQFF	TGTGCCAGCGGCCCCCGTCGGGGTCGGTATGAGCAGTTCTTC
TRBJ2-1	.	.	TRBV5-1	CASSLGSEPLSNEQFF	TGCGCCAGCAGCTTGGGTTCGGAACCCCTCTCCAATGAGCAGTTCTTC
TRBJ2-7	.	TRBD1	TRBV6-2/TRBV6-3	CASSATLGTAVIYEQYF	TGTGCCAGCAGTGCTACCCTCGGGACAGCCGTAATCTACGAGCAGTACTTC